The present T cell receptor (beta chain) was sequenced within a study of beta chain features in type 1 diabetes. Since all of the isolated RNA was reverse transcribed, expressed TCRB transcripts were what got sequenced. Using immunoSEQ multiplex PCR, the repertoire was profiled, and TCRdb retains in-frame clones only, with some absent. The sample has nearly 250,000 clones, 12% to 15% seen once; the top ten hold more than 0.02%. CDR1 is MGHRA and CDR2 is YSYEKL in the germline V gene. Trimming removed 4 bases from V and 2 bases from J; junction bases left unmatched: 8. CDR3 size: 16 residues. The material sequenced was naive CD4+ T cells from blood. The sequence was obtained from a middle-aged woman in good health. The chain recombines TRBV4-1 with TRBJ2-5, with 9 bases lining up with TRBD1. In nucleotides, the CDR3 is TGCGCCAGCAGCCCACCGGGACAGGGAATACAAGAGACCCAGTACTTC. Translated, it gives CASSPPGQGIQETQYF.